Sequencing of this T cell receptor (beta chain) was carried out in a study of T-cell reconstitution after alpha-beta-depleted transplantation in children. TCRbeta library construction was performed incorporating unique molecular identifiers. TCRdb analysed the PCR reads with MiXCR anew, one entry per CDR3 protein. Among approximately 350,000 distinct CDR3 sequences listed, less than 15% were seen once. There are 14 residues in the CDR3. Between the trimmed V and J ends, which lost 4 bases and 2 bases, there was a span of 6 bases. The germline V gene encodes CDR1 LGHNA and CDR2 YSLEER. This clonotype was counted a few times.

This clonotype originated in a human donor who donated a stem cell graft to a child with Fanconi anemia. The chain carries TRBV4-3 and TRBJ2-6; no definite D call. Specimen: PBMCs, collected from the stem cell graft. Here the CDR3 DNA reads TGCGCCAGCAGCCGTCGGGCTGGGGCCAACGTCCTGACTTTC. Residues: CASSRRAGANVLTF.